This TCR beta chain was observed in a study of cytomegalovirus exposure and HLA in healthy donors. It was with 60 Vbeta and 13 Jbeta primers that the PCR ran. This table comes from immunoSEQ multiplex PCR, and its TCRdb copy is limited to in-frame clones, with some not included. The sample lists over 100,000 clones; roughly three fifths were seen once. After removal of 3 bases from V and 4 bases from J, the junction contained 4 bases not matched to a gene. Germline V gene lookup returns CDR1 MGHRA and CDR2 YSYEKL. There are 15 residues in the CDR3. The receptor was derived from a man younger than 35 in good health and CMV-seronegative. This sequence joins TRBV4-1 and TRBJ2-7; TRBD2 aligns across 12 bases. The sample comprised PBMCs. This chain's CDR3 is CASSQSSGGVYEQYF. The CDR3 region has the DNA TGCGCCAGCAGCCAGTCTAGCGGGGGGGTGTACGAGCAGTACTTC.